The 10 T cell receptor beta chains listed next were all sequenced from one sample in a study of T cell responses to AZD1222 COVID-19 vaccine. Sequencing was performed with immunoSEQ multiplex PCR; in TCRdb, only in-frame clones are kept and a portion is missing. Of over 100,000 clones in the sample, 75% to 90% are singletons; the top ten hold 6.3%. The specimen was peripheral blood, collected on day 0 of AZD1222 vaccination. The source is an adult in good health.

The genes are TRBV9 and TRBJ1-3; 7 bases match TRBD1. Germline-derived CDR1 and CDR2 are SGDLS and YYNGEE. V lost 3 bases, J lost 0 bases, and 6 bases stayed unmatched. The CDR3 totals 16 residues. For the CDR3, the DNA is TGTGCCAGCAGCGGACGGGGACAGCTCTCTGGAAACACCATATATTTT. Protein product: CASSGRGQLSGNTIYF.

The genes are TRBV7-9 and TRBJ2-7; 14 nucleotides match TRBD2. There are 17 residues in the CDR3. V lost 4 bases, J lost 3 bases, and 8 bases stayed unmatched. CDR1 SEHNR and CDR2 FQNEAQ come from the germline V gene (reference sequence). CDR3 sequence: CASSSTSGGAGSYEQYF. CDR3 nucleotides: TGTGCCAGCAGCTCGACTAGCGGGGGGGCCGGTAGCTACGAGCAGTACTTC.

The chain carries TRBV5-6 and TRBJ1-5, with a tentative D call TRBD1 (5 bases). V gave up 2 bases and J gave up 9 bases, with 12 bases separating them. Germline V gives CDR1 SGHDT, CDR2 YYEEEE. The CDR3 extends over 13 amino acids. CDR3 nucleotide sequence: TGTGCCAGCAGCTTAGGGACCCCCGCGCCCCAGCATTTT. Protein sequence: CASSLGTPAPQHF.

J is TRBJ1-2 and V is TRBV6-5, with D maybe TRBD1 (6 bases). The germline CDR1 and CDR2 sequences are MNHEY and SVGAGI. This CDR3 comprises 15 residues. V lost 5 bases and J 4 bases, leaving 17 bases between the germline ends. CDR3 in amino acids: CASSPRGVGGYGYTF. The CDR3 DNA follows: TGTGCCAGCAGTCCTAGGGGGGTAGGGGGCTATGGCTACACCTTC.

The chain is built from TRBV9 and TRBJ1-2; a weak D match, TRBD1 (6 bases). Trimming removed 3 bases at V and 3 bases at J, with 15 bases between. CDR3 length equals 15 residues. Germline CDR1 SGDLS, CDR2 YYNGEE. CDR3 region: CASSGWGGQDYGYTF. Here the CDR3 DNA reads TGTGCCAGCAGCGGATGGGGGGGCCAGGACTATGGCTACACCTTC.

This sequence joins TRBV13 and TRBJ1-2, with a weak D call TRBD1 (6 bases). The germline CDR1 and CDR2 sequences are PRHDT and FYEKMQ (reference sequence). V gave up 6 bases and J gave up 1 base, with 12 bases separating them. This CDR3 has 14 amino acids. The CDR3 sequence is CASRGDTINYGYTF. The DNA for the CDR3 is TGTGCCAGCAGAGGGGACACCATTAACTATGGCTACACCTTC.

Points on this clone: Other nucleotide sequences from this sample produce the same CDR3. The genes are TRBV4-2 and TRBJ1-2, with 8 bases fitting TRBD1. The V gene end was trimmed by 3 bases and the J gene end by 2 bases; junction bases not matched to a gene: 5. CDR3 length: 15 amino acids. Germline V gene sequence: CDR1 LGHNA, CDR2 YNFKEQ. The CDR3 DNA reads TGTGCCAGCAGCCAGGGACAGGCCCCAAACTATGGCTACACCTTC. Its protein product is CASSQGQAPNYGYTF.

The CDR3 sequence is CASRAGGLEAFF. Written as DNA, the CDR3 is TGTGCCAGCAGGGCAGGGGGCCTTGAAGCTTTCTTT. The chain has TRBV6-6 and TRBJ1-1; 8 positions agree with TRBD1. The V gene end was trimmed by 6 bases and the J gene end by 7 bases; junction bases not matched to a gene: 4. This CDR3 comprises 12 residues. Germline V gene sequence: CDR1 MNHNY, CDR2 SVGAGI (reference sequence).

This clone was seen only once. This sequence joins TRBV27 and TRBJ1-1; D not resolved. Germline loops: CDR1 MNHEY, CDR2 SMNVEV (reference sequence). The CDR3 runs 11 residues. Trimming removed 9 bases from V and 1 base from J, with 6 bases in between. The CDR3, as DNA: TGTGCCAGTAAGAGGAACACTGAAGCTTTCTTT. Residues: CASKRNTEAFF.

V and J are TRBV5-5 and TRBJ2-7; D may be TRBD1 or TRBD2 (6 bases each). V gave up 5 bases and J gave up 5 bases, with 17 bases separating them. CDR1 and CDR2 from the germline V gene are SGHKS and YYEKEE (reference sequence). This CDR3 is 14 amino acids long. The CDR3 nucleotides read TGTGCCAGCAGTTTAGGAGGGGGTTCTGACGAGCAGTACTTC. Its protein product is CASSLGGGSDEQYF.